The subject of this entry is one TCR beta chain. As yet, its antigen is unknown. From germline, CDR1 is LGHDT and CDR2 YNNKEL (reference sequence). V was clipped by 1 base and J by 7 bases, with 10 bases between them. The CDR3 extends over 13 amino acids. From the 5' RACE reads, TCRdb called clonotypes with MiXCR, one entry per CDR3 protein. This table holds some 290,000 distinct CDR3 sequences, around 19% found once. This record belongs to a study of CD8 T cells in ankylosing spondylitis. Study results and limitations: Past research had described some motif variants in reactive arthritis synovial fluid and blood. Blood from ankylosing spondylitis patients appeared to carry a characteristic roughly 8-variant TCR beta motif. CD8+ cells made up the disease-linked clones, which were relatively rare in peripheral blood.

The source is a male donor with ankylosing spondylitis or in good health (not recorded which). Sample: blood, either unsorted or a sorted T cell fraction (not recorded which). V gene TRBV3-1 combines with J gene TRBJ2-5; D is ambiguous. Here the CDR3 reads CASSQGEWGTQYF. The CDR3 DNA is TGTGCCAGCAGCCAAGGAGAATGGGGGACCCAGTACTTC.